This T cell receptor beta chain was found in a study of T cell changes during pregnancy in multiple sclerosis. Libraries were prepared by immunoSEQ multiplex PCR; TCRdb keeps only in-frame clonotypes and omits some of them. Here the sample spans about 60,000 clones, around 93% being singletons. CDR3 length: 13 residues. The germline V gene has CDR1 MNHEY and CDR2 SMNVEV (reference sequence). V gave up 6 bases and J gave up 1 base; unmatched junction bases: 3. The chain is built from TRBV27 and TRBJ2-7, with TRBD1 identical over 7 bases. Sequencing was performed on CD8+ T cells from peripheral blood mononuclear cells, taken in the second trimester of pregnancy. The source of this sequence is a female donor with multiple sclerosis, enrolled in a pregnancy study. In DNA, the CDR3 is TGTGCCAGCAGACAGACAGGGTCCTACGAGCAGTACTTC. This sequence encodes CASRQTGSYEQYF.